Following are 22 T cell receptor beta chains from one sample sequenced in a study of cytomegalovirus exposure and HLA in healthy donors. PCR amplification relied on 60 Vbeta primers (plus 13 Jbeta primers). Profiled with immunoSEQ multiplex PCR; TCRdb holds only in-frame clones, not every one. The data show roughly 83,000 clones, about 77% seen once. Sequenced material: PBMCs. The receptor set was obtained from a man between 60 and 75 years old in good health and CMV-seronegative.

DNA of the CDR3: TGTGCCAGCAGCTTAATCAGGGGACCCTACGAGCAGTACTTC. It is translated as CASSLIRGPYEQYF. The chain employs TRBV5-6 and TRBJ2-7; D perhaps matches TRBD1 (6 bases). Trimming took off 2 bases at V and 2 bases at J, with 11 bases between the two ends. The germline gives CDR1 SGHDT, CDR2 YYEEEE. CDR3 length: 14 residues. Together with reference TRBV5-6 and TRBJ2-7, the CDR3 gives the full variable domain: DAGVTQSPTHLIKTRGQQVTLRCSPKSGHDTVSWYQQALGQGPQFIFQYYEEEERQRGNFPDRFSGHQFPNYSSELNVNALLLGDSALYLCASSLIRGPYEQYFGPGTRLTVT.

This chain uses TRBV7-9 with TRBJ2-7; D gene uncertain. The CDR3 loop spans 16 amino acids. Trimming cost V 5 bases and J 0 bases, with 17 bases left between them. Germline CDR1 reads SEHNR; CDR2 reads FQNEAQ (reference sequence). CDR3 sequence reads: CASSHLPVSRSYEQYF. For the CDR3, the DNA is TGTGCCAGCAGCCACCTCCCGGTTTCCCGCTCCTACGAGCAGTACTTC.

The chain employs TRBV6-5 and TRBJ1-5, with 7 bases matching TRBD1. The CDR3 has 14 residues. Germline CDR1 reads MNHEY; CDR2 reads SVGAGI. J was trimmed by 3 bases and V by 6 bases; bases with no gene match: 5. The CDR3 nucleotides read TGTGCCAGCAGACCCAGGGGGTTCAATCAGCCCCAGCATTTT. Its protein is CASRPRGFNQPQHF.

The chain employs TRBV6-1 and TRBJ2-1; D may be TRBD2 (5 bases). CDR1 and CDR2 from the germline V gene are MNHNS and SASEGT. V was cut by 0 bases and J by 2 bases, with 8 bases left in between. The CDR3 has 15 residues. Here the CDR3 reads CASSEARAPYNEQFF. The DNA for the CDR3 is TGTGCCAGCAGTGAAGCGAGGGCGCCCTACAATGAGCAGTTCTTC.

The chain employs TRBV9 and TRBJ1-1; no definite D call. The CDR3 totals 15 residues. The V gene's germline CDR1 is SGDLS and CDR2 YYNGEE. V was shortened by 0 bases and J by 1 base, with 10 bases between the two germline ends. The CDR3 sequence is CASSVGPGSNTEAFF. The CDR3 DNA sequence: TGTGCCAGCAGCGTAGGTCCGGGATCGAACACTGAAGCTTTCTTT. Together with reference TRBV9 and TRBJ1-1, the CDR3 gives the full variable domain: DSGVTQTPKHLITATGQRVTLRCSPRSGDLSVYWYQQSLDQGLQFLIQYYNGEERAKGNILERFSAQQFPDLHSELNLSSLELGDSALYFCASSVGPGSNTEAFFGQGTRLTVV.

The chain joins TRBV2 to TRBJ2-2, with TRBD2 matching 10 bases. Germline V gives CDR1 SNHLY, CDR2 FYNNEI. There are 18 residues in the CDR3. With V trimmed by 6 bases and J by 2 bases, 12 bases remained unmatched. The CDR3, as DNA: TGTGCCAGCAGGTCGTTAGCGGGGGGAGTCGAAAACACCGGGGAGCTGTTTTTT. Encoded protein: CASRSLAGGVENTGELFF.

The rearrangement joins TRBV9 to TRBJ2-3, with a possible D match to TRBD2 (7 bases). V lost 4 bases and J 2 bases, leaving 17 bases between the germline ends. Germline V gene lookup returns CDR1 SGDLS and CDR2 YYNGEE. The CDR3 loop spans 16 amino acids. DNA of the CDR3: TGTGCCAGCAGCCCCCGGGGCGGGGGCTTCACAGATACGCAGTATTTT. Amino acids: CASSPRGGGFTDTQYF. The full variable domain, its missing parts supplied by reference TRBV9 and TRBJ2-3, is DSGVTQTPKHLITATGQRVTLRCSPRSGDLSVYWYQQSLDQGLQFLIQYYNGEERAKGNILERFSAQQFPDLHSELNLSSLELGDSALYFCASSPRGGGFTDTQYFGPGTRLTVL.

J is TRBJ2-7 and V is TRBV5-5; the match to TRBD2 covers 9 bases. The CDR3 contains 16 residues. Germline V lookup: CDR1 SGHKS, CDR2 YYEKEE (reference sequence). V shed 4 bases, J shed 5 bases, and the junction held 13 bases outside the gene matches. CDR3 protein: CASSPPVQREVDEQYF. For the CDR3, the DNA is TGTGCCAGCAGCCCCCCGGTTCAGCGGGAGGTCGACGAGCAGTACTTC.

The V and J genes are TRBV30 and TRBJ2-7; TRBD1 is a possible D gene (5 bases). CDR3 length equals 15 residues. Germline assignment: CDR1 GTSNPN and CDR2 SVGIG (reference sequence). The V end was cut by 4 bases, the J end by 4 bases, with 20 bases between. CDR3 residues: CAWTTLRVTFYEQYF. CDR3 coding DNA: TGTGCCTGGACGACCCTCAGGGTAACGTTTTACGAGCAGTACTTC. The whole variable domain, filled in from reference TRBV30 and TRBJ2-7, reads SQTIHQWPATLVQPVGSPLSLECTVEGTSNPNLYWYRQAAGRGLQLLFYSVGIGQISSEVPQNLSASRPQDRQFILSSKKLLLSDSGFYLCAWTTLRVTFYEQYFGPGTRLTVT.

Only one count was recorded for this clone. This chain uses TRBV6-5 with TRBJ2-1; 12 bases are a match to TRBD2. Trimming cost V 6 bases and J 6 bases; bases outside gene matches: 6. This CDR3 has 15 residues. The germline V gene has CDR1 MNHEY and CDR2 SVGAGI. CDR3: CASSASGGAGNEQFF. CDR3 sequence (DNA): TGTGCCAGCAGCGCTAGCGGGGGGGCCGGCAATGAGCAGTTCTTC.

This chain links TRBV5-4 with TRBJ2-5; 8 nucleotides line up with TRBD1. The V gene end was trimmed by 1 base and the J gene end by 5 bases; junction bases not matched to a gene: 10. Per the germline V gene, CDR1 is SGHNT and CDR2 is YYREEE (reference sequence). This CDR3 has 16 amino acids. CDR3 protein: CASSLYRQGAKETQYF. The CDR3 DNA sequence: TGTGCCAGCAGCTTGTATCGGCAGGGGGCTAAGGAGACCCAGTACTTC.

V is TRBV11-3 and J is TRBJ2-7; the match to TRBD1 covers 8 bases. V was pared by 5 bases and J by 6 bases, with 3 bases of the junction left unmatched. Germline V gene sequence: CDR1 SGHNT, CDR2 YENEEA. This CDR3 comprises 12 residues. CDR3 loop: CASSATGGEQYF. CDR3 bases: TGTGCCAGCAGCGCCACAGGGGGCGAGCAGTACTTC.

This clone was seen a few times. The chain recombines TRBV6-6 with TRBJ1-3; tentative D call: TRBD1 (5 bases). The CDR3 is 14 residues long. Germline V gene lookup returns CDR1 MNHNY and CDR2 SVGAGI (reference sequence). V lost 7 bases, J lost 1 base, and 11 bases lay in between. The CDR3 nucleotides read TGTGCCAGCAATCGGGGGGGATCTGGAAACACCATATATTTT. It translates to CASNRGGSGNTIYF.

CDR3 coding DNA: TGTGCCAGCAGCGGCCGGGGGATGAACACTGAAGCTTTCTTT. It specifies CASSGRGMNTEAFF. This chain links TRBV5-6 with TRBJ1-1, with D perhaps matching TRBD1 (5 bases). With 4 bases removed from V and 0 bases from J, the gap between germline ends came to 10 bases. The CDR3 has 14 amino acids. Looked up from germline, CDR1 is SGHDT and CDR2 is YYEEEE.

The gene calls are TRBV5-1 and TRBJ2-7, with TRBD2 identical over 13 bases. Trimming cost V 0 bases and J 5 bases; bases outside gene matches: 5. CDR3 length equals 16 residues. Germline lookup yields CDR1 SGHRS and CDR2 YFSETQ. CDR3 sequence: CASSLETSGGRHEQYF. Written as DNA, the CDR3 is TGCGCCAGCAGCTTGGAGACTAGCGGGGGGCGGCACGAGCAGTACTTC.

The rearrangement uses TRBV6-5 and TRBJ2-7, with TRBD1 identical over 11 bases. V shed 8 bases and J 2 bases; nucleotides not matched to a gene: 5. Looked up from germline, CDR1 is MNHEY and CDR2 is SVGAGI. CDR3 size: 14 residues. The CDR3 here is CASARGQGAYEQYF. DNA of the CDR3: TGTGCCAGCGCCCGGGGACAGGGGGCCTACGAGCAGTACTTC.

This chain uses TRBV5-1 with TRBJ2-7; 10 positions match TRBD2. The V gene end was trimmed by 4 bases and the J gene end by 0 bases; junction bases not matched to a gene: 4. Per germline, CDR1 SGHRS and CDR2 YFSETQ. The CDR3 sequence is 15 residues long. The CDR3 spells CASSTRTSGSYEQYF. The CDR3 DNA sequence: TGCGCCAGCAGCACTCGGACTAGCGGCTCCTACGAGCAGTACTTC.

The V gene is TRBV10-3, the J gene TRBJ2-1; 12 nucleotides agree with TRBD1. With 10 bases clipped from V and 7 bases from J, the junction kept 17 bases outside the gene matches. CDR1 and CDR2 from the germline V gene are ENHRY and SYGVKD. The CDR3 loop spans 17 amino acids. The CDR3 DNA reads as TGTGCCACTCGGGGGACAGGGGGCGTCGGGATCACGAATGAGCAGTTCTTC. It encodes CATRGTGGVGITNEQFF.

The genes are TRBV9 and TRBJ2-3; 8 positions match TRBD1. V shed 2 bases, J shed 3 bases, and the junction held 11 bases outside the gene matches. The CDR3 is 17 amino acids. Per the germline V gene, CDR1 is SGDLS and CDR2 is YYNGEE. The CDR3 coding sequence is TGTGCCAGCAGCGTTCACTCTAGACAGGGGCGGACAGATACGCAGTATTTT. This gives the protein CASSVHSRQGRTDTQYF.

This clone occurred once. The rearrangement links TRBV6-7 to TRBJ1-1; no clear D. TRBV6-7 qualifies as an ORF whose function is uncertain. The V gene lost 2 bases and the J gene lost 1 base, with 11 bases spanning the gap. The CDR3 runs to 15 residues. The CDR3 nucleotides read TGTGCCAGCAGTTACGCGGCAGGAGGGAACACTGAAGCTTTCTTT. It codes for CASSYAAGGNTEAFF.

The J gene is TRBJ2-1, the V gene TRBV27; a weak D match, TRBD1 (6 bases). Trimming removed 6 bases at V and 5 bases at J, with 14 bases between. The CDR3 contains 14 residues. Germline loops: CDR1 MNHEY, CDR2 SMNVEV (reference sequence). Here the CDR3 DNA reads TGTGCCAGCAGGTACAGGGCTGAAAACAATGAGCAGTTCTTC. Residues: CASRYRAENNEQFF.

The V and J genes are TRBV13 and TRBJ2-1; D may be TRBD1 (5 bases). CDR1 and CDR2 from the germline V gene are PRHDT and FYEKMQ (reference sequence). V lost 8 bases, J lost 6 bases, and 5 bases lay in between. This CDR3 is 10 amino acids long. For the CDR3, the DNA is TGTGCCAGCGGGGCCAATGAGCAGTTCTTC. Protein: CASGANEQFF.